A selection of T cell receptor beta chains follows, all from one sample in a study of blood T cell repertoires in COVID-19. Only in-frame clones appear in the TCRdb table, and some are missing; sequencing was by immunoSEQ multiplex PCR. The table shows 130,000 to 150,000 clones, with 65% to 85% occurring only once. Sequenced material: peripheral blood. The receptors come from a man aged 55 to 70 with active or convalescent COVID-19. Each CDR3 is given without its conserved first and last residue. The order of the fields is clone size, V gene, D gene, J gene, CDR3 protein. A D gene is named only where the DNA matches it firmly. The size of a clone is reported for some rows only, either as once, few or many, or as a class for expanded clones.

>-|TRBV5-1|-|TRBJ1-5
ASSLQGSRNQPQH
>-|TRBV5-6|TRBD1|TRBJ1-6
ASSSWDRPSSYNSPLH
>-|TRBV7-9|TRBD1|TRBJ1-2
ASTIIIQGAYGYT
>-|TRBV5-5|-|TRBJ1-2
ASGNRSGYGYT
>-|TRBV5-4|TRBD2|TRBJ2-3
ASSRLAGGTTDTQY
>-|TRBV28|TRBD1|TRBJ1-4
ASSLTGVANEKLF
>-|TRBV28|TRBD1|TRBJ1-2
ASSSTGGLYGYT
>-|TRBV6-6|-|TRBJ1-5
ASSPPRGPQH
>few|TRBV5-6|-|TRBJ2-1
ASSLVITGYNEQF
>-|TRBV5-8|-|TRBJ2-1
ASSFGGYNEQF
>-|TRBV5-4|TRBD2|TRBJ2-1
ASSETSAHNEQF
>-|TRBV7-9|-|TRBJ1-3
ASSPLGDSGNTIY
>-|TRBV19|-|TRBJ1-2
ASSKAGDGYT
>-|TRBV27|-|TRBJ2-2
ASSLSYSTGELF
>once|TRBV5-4|-|TRBJ2-5
ASSSTGIQETQY
>-|TRBV7-9|-|TRBJ1-5
AGGGNQPQH
>-|TRBV19|-|TRBJ2-7
ASTRGQGRSYEQY
>-|TRBV5-1|TRBD2|TRBJ2-3
ASSWGLAGPWSDTQY
>-|TRBV4-2|TRBD2|TRBJ2-2
ASSPRALRTGGLAGAPGTGELF
>-|TRBV6-4|TRBD2|TRBJ2-1
ASSQSGRAYNEQF
>few|TRBV4-2|-|TRBJ2-4
ASSQEGQLKNIQY
>-|TRBV12-3/TRBV12-4|-|TRBJ1-2
ASRPQGGYGYT
>-|TRBV6-2/TRBV6-3|-|TRBJ2-2
ASSYTRQTGELF
>-|TRBV15|TRBD2|TRBJ2-1
ATSVAGGPGNEQF
>-|TRBV28|TRBD1|TRBJ2-7
ASSWGQGSSYEQY
>-|TRBV4-2|-|TRBJ2-1
ASSQDNQRESGQF
>-|TRBV5-4|-|TRBJ1-1
ASSSVGMNTEAF
>-|TRBV6-1|TRBD2|TRBJ2-3
ASSGGLAGAKDTQY
>-|TRBV5-1|-|TRBJ2-1
ASSLAGVDEQF
>-|TRBV27|-|TRBJ1-2
ASSSRQHVFLSVNNGYT
>-|TRBV2|-|TRBJ2-1
ASSENSGSYNEQF
>-|TRBV4-3|-|TRBJ1-3
ASSQELSLLSSGNTIY
>-|TRBV3-1/TRBV3-2|TRBD1|TRBJ2-7
ASSRTTGGSEQY
>-|TRBV24-1|TRBD1|TRBJ2-7
ATSPTGGLVYEQY
>-|TRBV6-5|-|TRBJ1-3
ASSYTGGRTGNTIY
>-|TRBV6-5|TRBD1|TRBJ1-6
ASSAQGALNSPLH
>-|TRBV2|TRBD2|TRBJ2-7
ASSGLAGVNEQY
>-|TRBV9|TRBD1|TRBJ1-6
ASSPRDRGVNNSPLH
>-|TRBV6-6|TRBD1|TRBJ1-5
ASSRQGHQPQH
>-|TRBV7-3|-|TRBJ2-5
AFARAYQETQY